The clone carrying this T cell receptor beta chain was seen many times. Its antigen is not known. What was amplified from RNA transcripts were TCR beta CDR3 regions. HTBI primers were the set used in a first-round RT-PCR of the TCR CDR3. MiXCR was run by TCRdb on the multiplex PCR reads, yielding one entry per CDR3 protein. This sample yields a few hundred thousand distinct CDR3 sequences, of which about an eighth are seen a single time; 30% to 40% belongs to the top ten. This specimen comes from a study of T cells in Graves' hyperthyroidism and ophthalmopathy. In the study overall: Upon initial diagnosis and before any treatment, peripheral blood was collected. Whole-study findings and limits: Ophthalmopathy could be told apart from stable hyperthyroidism with a 13 V-J model. Progression to ophthalmopathy was predicted a median of about 6.6 months early.

Uncontrolled infections, other autoimmune diseases, pregnancy or lactation led to exclusion of patients. The germline gives CDR1 MNHEY, CDR2 SMNVEV (reference sequence). V was pared by 0 bases and J by 3 bases, with 3 bases of the junction left unmatched. There are 16 residues in the CDR3. The sequencing sample was made of blood. The chain couples TRBV27 to TRBJ2-1, with 9 bases that match TRBD1. The TCR sequence derives from a woman aged 35 to 49 with Graves' ophthalmopathy. This CDR3 reads CASSLSRTGVYNEQFF. As DNA, the CDR3 is TGTGCCAGCAGTTTATCGAGGACAGGGGTCTACAATGAGCAGTTCTTC.